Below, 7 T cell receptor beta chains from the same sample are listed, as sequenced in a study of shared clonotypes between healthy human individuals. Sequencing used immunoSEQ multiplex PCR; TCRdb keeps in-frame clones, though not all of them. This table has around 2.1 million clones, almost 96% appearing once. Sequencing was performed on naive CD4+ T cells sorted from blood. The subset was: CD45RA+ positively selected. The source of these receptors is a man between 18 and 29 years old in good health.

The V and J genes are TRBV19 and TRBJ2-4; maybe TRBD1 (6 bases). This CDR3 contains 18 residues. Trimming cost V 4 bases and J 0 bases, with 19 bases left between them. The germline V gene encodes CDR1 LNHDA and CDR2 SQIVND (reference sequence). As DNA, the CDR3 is TGTGCCAGTAGTAAACAGGGATCCTTCACGTTAGCCAAAAACATTCAGTACTTC. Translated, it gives CASSKQGSFTLAKNIQYF.

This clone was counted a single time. The CDR3 here is CASSSWGYEQYF. CDR3 bases: TGTGCCAGCAGCTCCTGGGGGTACGAGCAGTACTTC. The V and J genes are TRBV11-2 and TRBJ2-7, with D perhaps given as TRBD1 or TRBD2 (5 bases each). The CDR3 contains 12 residues. CDR1 and CDR2 (germline): SGHAT, FQNNGV. Trimming left V 4 bases short and J 4 bases short, with 8 bases between. Supplemented by reference TRBV11-2 and TRBJ2-7, the full variable domain reads EAGVAQSPRYKIIEKRQSVAFWCNPISGHATLYWYQQILGQGPKLLIQFQNNGVVDDSQLPKDRFSAERLKGVDSTLKIQPAKLEDSAVYLCASSSWGYEQYFGPGTRLTVT.

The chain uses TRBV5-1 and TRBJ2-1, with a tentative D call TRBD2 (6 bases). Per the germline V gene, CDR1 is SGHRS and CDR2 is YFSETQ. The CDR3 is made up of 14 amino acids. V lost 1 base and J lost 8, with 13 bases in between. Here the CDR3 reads CASSLYGSEYEQFF. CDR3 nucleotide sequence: TGCGCCAGCAGCTTGTACGGGAGCGAGTATGAGCAGTTCTTC.

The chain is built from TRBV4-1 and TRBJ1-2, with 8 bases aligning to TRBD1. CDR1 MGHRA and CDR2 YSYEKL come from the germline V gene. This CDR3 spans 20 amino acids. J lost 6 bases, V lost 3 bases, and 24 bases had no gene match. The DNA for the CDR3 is TGCGCCAGCAGCCATGTCCCGATCGGACAGGGTTTACTCGGGCAGGATGGCTACACCTTC. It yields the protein CASSHVPIGQGLLGQDGYTF.

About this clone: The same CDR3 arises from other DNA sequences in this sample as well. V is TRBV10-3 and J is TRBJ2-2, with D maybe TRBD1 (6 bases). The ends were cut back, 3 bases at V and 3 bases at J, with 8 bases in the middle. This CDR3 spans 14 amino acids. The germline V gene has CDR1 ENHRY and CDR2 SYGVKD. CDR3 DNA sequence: TGTGCCATCAGTGAATCAGGGGACACCGGGGAGCTGTTTTTT. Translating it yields CAISESGDTGELFF.

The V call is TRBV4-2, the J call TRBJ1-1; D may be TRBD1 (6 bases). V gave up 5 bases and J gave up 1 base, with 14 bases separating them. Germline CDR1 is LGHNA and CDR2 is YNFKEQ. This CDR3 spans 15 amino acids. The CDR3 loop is CASSVQDRSNTEAFF. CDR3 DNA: TGTGCCAGCAGCGTCCAGGACAGATCGAACACTGAAGCTTTCTTT.

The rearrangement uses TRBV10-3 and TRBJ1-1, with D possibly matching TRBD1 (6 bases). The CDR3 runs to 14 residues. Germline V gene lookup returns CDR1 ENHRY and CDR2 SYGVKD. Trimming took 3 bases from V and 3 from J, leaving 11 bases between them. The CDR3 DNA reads TGTGCCATCAGTGACAGGGGAGGAGACACTGAAGCTTTCTTT. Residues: CAISDRGGDTEAFF.